This TCR beta chain originates from a study of T-cell memory formation after mild COVID-19. Study-wide context: TCR clustering was largely donor specific.

V lost 5 bases to trimming and J lost 3 bases; unmatched junction nucleotides: 7. The V gene's germline CDR1 is LGHNA and CDR2 YSLEER. The CDR3 has 16 amino acids. MiXCR, applied by TCRdb to the 5' RACE reads, yields one record per CDR3 protein. The table shows 200,000 to 250,000 distinct CDR3 sequences, with roughly 15% occurring only once. V usage is TRBV4-3 and J usage is TRBJ2-1, with TRBD2 identical over 10 bases. The sequenced sample consisted of PBMCs or a T cell subset sorted from them (not recorded which). The clonotype was recovered from a man younger than 35 who had mild COVID-19 (a few samples of this study predate the infection). Cell type and time point are not known. In nucleotides, the CDR3 is TGCGCCAGCAGCGCCCGGACTAGCGGAGGCTACAATGAGCAGTTCTTC. Amino acids: CASSARTSGGYNEQFF.